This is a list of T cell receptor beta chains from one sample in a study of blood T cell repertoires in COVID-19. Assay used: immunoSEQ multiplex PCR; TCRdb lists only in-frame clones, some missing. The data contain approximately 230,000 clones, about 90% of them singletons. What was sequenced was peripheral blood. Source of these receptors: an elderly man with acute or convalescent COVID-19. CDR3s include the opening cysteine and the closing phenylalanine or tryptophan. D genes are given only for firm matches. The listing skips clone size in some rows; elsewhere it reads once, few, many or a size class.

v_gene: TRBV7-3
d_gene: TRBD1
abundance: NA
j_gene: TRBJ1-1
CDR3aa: CASSQDRRTEAFF
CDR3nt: TGTGCCAGCAGCCAGGACAGGCGGACTGAAGCTTTCTTT

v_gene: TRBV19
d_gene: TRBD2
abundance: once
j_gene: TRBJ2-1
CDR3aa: CASSMRASGDNEQFF
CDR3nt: TGTGCCAGTAGTATGAGGGCTAGCGGGGACAATGAGCAGTTCTTC

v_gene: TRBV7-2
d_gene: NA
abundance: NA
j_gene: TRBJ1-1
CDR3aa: CASSYTGNTEAFF
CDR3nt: TGTGCCAGCAGCTATACAGGGAACACTGAAGCTTTCTTT

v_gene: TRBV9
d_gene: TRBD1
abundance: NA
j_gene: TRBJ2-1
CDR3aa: CASSATGGVWNEQFF
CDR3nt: TGTGCCAGCAGCGCAACAGGGGGTGTTTGGAATGAGCAGTTCTTC

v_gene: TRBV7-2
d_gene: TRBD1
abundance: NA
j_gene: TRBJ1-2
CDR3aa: CASSHDRDYGYTF
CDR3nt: TGTGCCAGCAGCCACGACAGGGACTATGGCTACACCTTC

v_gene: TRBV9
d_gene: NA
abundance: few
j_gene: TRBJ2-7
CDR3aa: CASSVISGSYEQYF
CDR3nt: TGTGCCAGCAGCGTAATTTCAGGCTCCTACGAGCAGTACTTC

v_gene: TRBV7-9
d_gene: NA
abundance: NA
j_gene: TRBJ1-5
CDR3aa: CASSLDLAGPQHF
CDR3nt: TGTGCCAGCAGCTTAGATCTTGCAGGGCCCCAGCATTTT

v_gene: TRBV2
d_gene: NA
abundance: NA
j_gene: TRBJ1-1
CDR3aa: CASSEAVQSRLFF
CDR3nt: TGTGCCAGCAGTGAAGCCGTACAGAGCCGCCTTTTCTTT

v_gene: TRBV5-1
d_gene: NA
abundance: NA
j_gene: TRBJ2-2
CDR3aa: CASSFVQGQNTGELFF
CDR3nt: TGCGCCAGCAGCTTCGTGCAGGGACAGAACACCGGGGAGCTGTTTTTT

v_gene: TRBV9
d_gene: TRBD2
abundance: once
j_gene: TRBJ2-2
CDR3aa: CASSVEAGGPGGELFF
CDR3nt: TGTGCCAGCAGCGTAGAAGCGGGAGGGCCCGGCGGGGAGCTGTTTTTT

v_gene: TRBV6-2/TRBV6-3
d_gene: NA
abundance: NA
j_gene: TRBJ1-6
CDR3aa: CASSLDRQSPLHF
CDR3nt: TGTGCCAGCAGTTTGGACAGACAGTCACCCCTCCACTTT

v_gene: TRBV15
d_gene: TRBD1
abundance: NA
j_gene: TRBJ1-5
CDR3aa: CATSRGDRGRVGNQPQHF
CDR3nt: TGTGCCACCAGCAGGGGTGACAGGGGCCGGGTTGGCAATCAGCCCCAGCATTTT

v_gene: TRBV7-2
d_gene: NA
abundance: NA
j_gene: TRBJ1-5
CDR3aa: CASSLGAQPQHF
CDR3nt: TGTGCCAGCAGCTTGGGGGCCCAGCCCCAGCATTTT

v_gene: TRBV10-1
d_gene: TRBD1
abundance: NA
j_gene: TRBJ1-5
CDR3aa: CASRYEKYRGRQPQHF
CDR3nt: TGCGCCAGCAGATACGAAAAATACAGGGGAAGGCAGCCCCAGCATTTT

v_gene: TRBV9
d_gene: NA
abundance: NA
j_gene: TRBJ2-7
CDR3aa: CASSALGSGHEQYF
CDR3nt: TGTGCCAGCAGCGCCCTAGGGAGTGGTCACGAGCAGTACTTC

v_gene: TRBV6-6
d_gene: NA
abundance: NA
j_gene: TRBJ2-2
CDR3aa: CASSYSRERYTGELFF
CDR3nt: TGTGCCAGCAGTTACTCACGGGAGAGGTACACCGGGGAGCTGTTTTTT

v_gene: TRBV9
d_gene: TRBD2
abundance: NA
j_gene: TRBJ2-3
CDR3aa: CASSVSPGGGGSDTQYF
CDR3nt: TGTGCCAGCAGCGTATCCCCAGGCGGGGGGGGATCAGATACGCAGTATTTT

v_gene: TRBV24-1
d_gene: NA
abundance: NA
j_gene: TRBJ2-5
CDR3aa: CATSDRATQYF
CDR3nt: TGTGCCACCAGTGATCGAGCGACCCAGTACTTC

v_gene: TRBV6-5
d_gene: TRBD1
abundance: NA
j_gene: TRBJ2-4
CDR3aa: CASSRDSANIQYF
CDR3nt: TGTGCCAGCAGCCGGGACAGCGCAAACATTCAGTACTTC

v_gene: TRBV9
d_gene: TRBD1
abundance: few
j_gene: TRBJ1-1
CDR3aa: CASSRHRGIGTEAFF
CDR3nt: TGTGCCAGCAGCAGGCACAGGGGTATAGGCACTGAAGCTTTCTTT

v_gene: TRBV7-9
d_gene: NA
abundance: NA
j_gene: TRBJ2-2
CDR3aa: CASSLSSNRVFAAAGELFF
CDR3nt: TGTGCCAGCAGCTTAAGTTCGAACAGGGTCTTTGCTGCGGCCGGGGAGCTGTTTTTT

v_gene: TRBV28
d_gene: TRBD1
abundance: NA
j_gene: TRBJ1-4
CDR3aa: CASSGTGGRKEKLFF
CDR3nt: TGTGCCAGCAGTGGGACAGGGGGCCGGAAAGAAAAACTGTTTTTT

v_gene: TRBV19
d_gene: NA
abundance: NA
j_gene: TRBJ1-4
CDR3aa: CASSIQGLGKLFF
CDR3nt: TGTGCCAGTAGTATCCAGGGGTTAGGAAAACTGTTTTTT

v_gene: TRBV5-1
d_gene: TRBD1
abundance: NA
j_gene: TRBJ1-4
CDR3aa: CASSAGTGGVFNEKLFF
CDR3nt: TGCGCCAGCAGCGCCGGGACAGGGGGAGTTTTTAATGAAAAACTGTTTTTT

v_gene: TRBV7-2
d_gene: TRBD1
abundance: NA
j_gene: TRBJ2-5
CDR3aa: CASSPTGAAFTGETQYF
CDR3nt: TGTGCCAGCAGCCCGACAGGGGCCGCCTTCACAGGAGAGACCCAGTACTTC

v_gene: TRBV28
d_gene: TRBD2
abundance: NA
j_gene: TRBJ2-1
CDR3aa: CASRASLAGVNEQFF
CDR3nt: TGTGCCAGCAGGGCATCCCTAGCGGGAGTCAATGAGCAGTTCTTC

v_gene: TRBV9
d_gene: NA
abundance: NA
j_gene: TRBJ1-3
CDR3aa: CASSLVDTPSSGNTIYF
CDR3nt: TGTGCCAGCAGCTTGGTGGACACCCCGAGCTCTGGAAACACCATATATTTT

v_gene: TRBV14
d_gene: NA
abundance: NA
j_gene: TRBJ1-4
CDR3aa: CASSQAMGDYNEKLFF
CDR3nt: TGTGCCAGCAGCCAAGCGATGGGAGATTATAATGAAAAACTGTTTTTT

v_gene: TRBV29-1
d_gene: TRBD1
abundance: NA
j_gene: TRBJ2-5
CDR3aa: CSVRRRQGARETQYF
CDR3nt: TGCAGCGTTCGGAGGAGGCAGGGGGCGAGGGAGACCCAGTACTTC

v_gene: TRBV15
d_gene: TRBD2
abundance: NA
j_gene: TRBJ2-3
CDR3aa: CATSSGDTDTQYF
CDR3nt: TGTGCCACTTCTAGCGGGGACACAGATACGCAGTATTTT

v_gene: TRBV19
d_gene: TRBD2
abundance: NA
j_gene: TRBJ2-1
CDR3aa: CASTTSGGRVSNEQFF
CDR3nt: TGTGCCAGTACGACTAGCGGAGGGAGGGTAAGCAATGAGCAGTTCTTC

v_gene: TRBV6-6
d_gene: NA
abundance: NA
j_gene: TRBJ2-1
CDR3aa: CASSYSETLYNEQFF
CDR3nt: TGTGCCAGCAGTTACTCGGAGACTCTATACAATGAGCAGTTCTTC

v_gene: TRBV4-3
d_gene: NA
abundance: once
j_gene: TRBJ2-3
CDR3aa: CASSQDWRGTDTQYF
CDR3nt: TGCGCCAGCAGCCAAGATTGGCGGGGCACAGATACGCAGTATTTT

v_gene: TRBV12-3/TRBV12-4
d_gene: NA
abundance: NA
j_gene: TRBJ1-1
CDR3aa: CASTWTENTEAFF
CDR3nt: TGTGCCAGCACCTGGACAGAGAACACTGAAGCTTTCTTT

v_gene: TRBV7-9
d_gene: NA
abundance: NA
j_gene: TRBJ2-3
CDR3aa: CASSPRRTDTQYF
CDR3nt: TGTGCCAGCAGCCCTAGAAGGACAGATACGCAGTATTTT

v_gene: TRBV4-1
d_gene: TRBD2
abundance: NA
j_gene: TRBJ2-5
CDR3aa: CASSQGTSGGVGETQYF
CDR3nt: TGCGCCAGCAGCCAAGGGACTAGCGGGGGGGTTGGGGAGACCCAGTACTTC

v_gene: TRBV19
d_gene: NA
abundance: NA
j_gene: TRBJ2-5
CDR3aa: CASSQSVQETQYF
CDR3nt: TGTGCCAGTAGTCAGTCCGTCCAAGAGACCCAGTACTTC

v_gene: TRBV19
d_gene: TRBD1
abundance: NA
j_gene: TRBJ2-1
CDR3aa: CASSIPGTGDNEQFF
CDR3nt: TGTGCCAGTAGTATCCCCGGGACAGGGGACAATGAGCAGTTCTTC

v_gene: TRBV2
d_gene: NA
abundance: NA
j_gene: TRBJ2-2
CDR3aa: CASRDSADTGELFF
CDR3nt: TGTGCCAGCAGGGATAGTGCGGACACCGGGGAGCTGTTTTTT

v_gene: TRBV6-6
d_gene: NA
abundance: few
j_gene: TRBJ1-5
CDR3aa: CASSYSNGVNQPQHF
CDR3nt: TGTGCCAGCAGTTACTCTAATGGAGTAAATCAGCCCCAGCATTTT

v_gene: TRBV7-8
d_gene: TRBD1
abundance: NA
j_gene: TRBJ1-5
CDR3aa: CASSGRTGGAAFNQPQHF
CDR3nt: TGTGCCAGCAGCGGAAGGACAGGGGGTGCCGCCTTCAATCAGCCCCAGCATTTT

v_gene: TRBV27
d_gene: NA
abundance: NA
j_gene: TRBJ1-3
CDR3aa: CASGVGSGNTIYF
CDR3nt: TGTGCCAGCGGAGTGGGTTCAGGAAACACCATATATTTT

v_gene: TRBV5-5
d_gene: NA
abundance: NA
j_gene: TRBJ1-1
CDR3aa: CASSPRGANTEAFF
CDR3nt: TGTGCCAGCAGCCCGCGGGGGGCGAACACTGAAGCTTTCTTT

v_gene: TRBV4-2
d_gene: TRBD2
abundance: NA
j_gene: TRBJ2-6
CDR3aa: CASSQVRGAGANVLTF
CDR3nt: TGTGCCAGCAGCCAAGTACGGGGGGCTGGGGCCAACGTCCTGACTTTC

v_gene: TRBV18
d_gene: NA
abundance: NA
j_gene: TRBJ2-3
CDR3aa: CASSPNPGTDTQYF
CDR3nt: TGTGCCAGCTCACCAAACCCGGGCACAGATACGCAGTATTTT

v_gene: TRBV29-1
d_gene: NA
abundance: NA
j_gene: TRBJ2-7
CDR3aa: CSVLDKREQYF
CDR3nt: TGCAGCGTCCTAGATAAGAGAGAGCAGTACTTC

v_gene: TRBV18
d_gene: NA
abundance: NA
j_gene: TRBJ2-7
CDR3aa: CASSPTDSFSYEQYF
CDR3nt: TGTGCCAGCTCACCAACTGACAGTTTCTCCTACGAGCAGTACTTC

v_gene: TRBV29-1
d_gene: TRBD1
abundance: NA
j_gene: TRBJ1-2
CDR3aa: CSARTGTGGYTF
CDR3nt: TGCAGCGCCCGGACAGGGACGGGTGGCTACACCTTC

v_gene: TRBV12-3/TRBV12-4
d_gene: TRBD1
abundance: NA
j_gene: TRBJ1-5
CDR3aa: CASRGQESQPQHF
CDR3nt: TGTGCCAGCAGGGGACAGGAAAGTCAGCCCCAGCATTTT

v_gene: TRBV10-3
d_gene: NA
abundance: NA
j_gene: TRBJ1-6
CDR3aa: CAIKGDLSTLHF
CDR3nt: TGTGCCATCAAGGGGGATTTATCCACCCTCCACTTT

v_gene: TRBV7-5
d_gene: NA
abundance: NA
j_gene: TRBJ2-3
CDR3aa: CARSDPGHRTDTQYF
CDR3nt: TGTGCCAGAAGCGACCCGGGACACCGCACAGATACGCAGTATTTT

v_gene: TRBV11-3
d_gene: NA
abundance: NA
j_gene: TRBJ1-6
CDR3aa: CASSQGGEGSPLHF
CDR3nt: TGTGCCAGCAGCCAAGGGGGGGAGGGATCACCCCTCCACTTT

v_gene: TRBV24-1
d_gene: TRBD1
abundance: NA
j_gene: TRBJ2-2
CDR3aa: CATSDAGTGSGELFF
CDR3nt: TGTGCCACCAGTGATGCCGGGACAGGGTCCGGGGAGCTGTTTTTT

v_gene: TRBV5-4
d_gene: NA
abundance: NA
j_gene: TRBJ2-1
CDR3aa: CASSSTDKAYNEQFF
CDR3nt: TGTGCCAGCAGCTCGACGGACAAAGCCTACAATGAGCAGTTCTTC